This record looks at one T cell receptor (beta chain) sequence and its context. The antigen is unknown. Its ends do not fully match the called genes, so a read error is possible. The template was RNA from unsorted bulk tissue. Distant lung tissue was collected more than 3 cm away from the tumor edge. Chemotherapy-naive patients with new lung cancer underwent thoracic surgery in China, August–November 2014. The data originate from a study of tumor and adjacent non-tumor tissue in lung cancer. Study observations and caveats: TCR diversity was significantly greater in tumor than normal lung tissue. Top 100 clones took a larger repertoire share in normal lung.

Three rounds of nested PCR, following a modified ARM-PCR protocol, produced the TCRbeta library. Using its own MiXCR run on the multiplex PCR reads, TCRdb lists one record per CDR3 protein. Of 60,000 to 100,000 distinct CDR3 sequences listed, 76% were seen once; the top ten hold around 43%. The sequence derives from a man in his sixties or seventies with non-small cell lung cancer. The material sequenced was distant non-tumor lung tissue.

CDR3 in DNA: TGTGTCAGCATCCCAACCGGGACAGGGGTGGGAACTGAAGCTTTCTTT. It translates to CVSIPTGTGVGTEAFF. V usage is TRBV6-5 and J usage is TRBJ1-1; 10 bases line up with TRBD1. CDR1 is MNHEY, CDR2 SVGAGI, per germline. The CDR3 runs to 16 residues.